In its sample, the clone carrying this T cell receptor beta chain was seen a few times. The antigen remains undetermined. Profiled with immunoSEQ multiplex PCR; TCRdb holds only in-frame clones, not every one. The sample has some 77,000 clones, approximately 92% seen once. The CDR3 has 13 amino acids. V lost 4 bases and J 4 bases, leaving 7 bases between the germline ends. Germline CDR1 is WNHNN and CDR2 is SYGVQD (reference sequence). These data belong to a study of OX40 agonist ivuxolimab in advanced cancers. The overall study: Melanoma, hepatocellular carcinoma, head and neck or renal cell cancer occurred in dose-escalation patients. Three patients got partial responses; one had hepatocellular carcinoma and two had cutaneous melanoma.

Study-level results: Expanded clones were, on average, more numerous among CD8+ T cells than CD4+. Doses of 0.1 to 3.0 mg/kg were accompanied by clonal expansion of CD4+ and CD8+ blood T cells by week 6.

The TCR originated in an adult with an advanced solid tumor such as melanoma, head and neck, liver or kidney cancer. The chain carries TRBV10-1 and TRBJ2-2, with D unresolved. The source material was CD4+ or CD8+ T cells sorted from blood, sampled in a trial of the OX40 agonist ivuxolimab. As DNA, the CDR3 is TGCGCCAGCAGTGGACGGCGCACCGGGGAGCTGTTTTTT. Protein product: CASSGRRTGELFF.